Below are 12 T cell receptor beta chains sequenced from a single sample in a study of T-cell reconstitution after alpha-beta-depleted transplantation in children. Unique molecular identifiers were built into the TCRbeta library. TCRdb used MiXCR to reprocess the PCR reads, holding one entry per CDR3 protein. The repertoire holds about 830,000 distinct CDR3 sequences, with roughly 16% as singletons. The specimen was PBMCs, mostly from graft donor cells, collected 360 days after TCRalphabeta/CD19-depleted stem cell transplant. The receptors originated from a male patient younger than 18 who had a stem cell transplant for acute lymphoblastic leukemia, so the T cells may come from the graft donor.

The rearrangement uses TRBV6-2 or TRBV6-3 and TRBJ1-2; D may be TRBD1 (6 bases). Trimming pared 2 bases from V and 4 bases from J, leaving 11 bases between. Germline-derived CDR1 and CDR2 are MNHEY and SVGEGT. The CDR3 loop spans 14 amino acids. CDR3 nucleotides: TGTGCCAGCAGTTACGGGGGGGCTGGCTATGGCTACACCTTC. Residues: CASSYGGAGYGYTF.

CDR3 coding DNA: TGTGCCAGCAGCCAGACCAATACCGTAGCGGAGGATACGCAGTATTTT. It translates to CASSQTNTVAEDTQYF. The V and J genes are TRBV3-1 and TRBJ2-3, with D tentatively TRBD2 (6 bases). This CDR3 is 16 amino acids long. Germline CDR1 reads LGHDT; CDR2 reads YNNKEL (reference sequence). The ends were cut back, 3 bases at V and 6 bases at J, with 19 bases in the middle.

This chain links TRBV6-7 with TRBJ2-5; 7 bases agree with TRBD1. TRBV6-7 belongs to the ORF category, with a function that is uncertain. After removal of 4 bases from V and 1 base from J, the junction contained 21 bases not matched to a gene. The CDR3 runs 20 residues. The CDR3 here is CASSFVLVVRTGEVQETQYF. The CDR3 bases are TGTGCCAGCAGTTTCGTCCTTGTGGTGAGGACAGGAGAGGTCCAAGAGACCCAGTACTTC.

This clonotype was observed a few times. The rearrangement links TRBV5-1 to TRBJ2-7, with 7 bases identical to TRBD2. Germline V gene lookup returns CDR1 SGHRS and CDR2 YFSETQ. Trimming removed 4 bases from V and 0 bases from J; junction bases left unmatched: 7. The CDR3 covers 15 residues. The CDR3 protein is CASSLGTTHSYEQYF. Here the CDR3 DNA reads TGCGCCAGCAGCCTCGGGACTACCCACTCCTACGAGCAGTACTTC.

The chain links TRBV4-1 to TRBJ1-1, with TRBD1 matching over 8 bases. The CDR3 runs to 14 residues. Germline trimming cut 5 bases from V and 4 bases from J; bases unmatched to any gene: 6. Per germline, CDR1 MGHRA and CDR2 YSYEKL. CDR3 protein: CASSYRRGPTEAFF. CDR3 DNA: TGCGCCAGCAGCTACCGCAGGGGGCCCACTGAAGCTTTCTTT.

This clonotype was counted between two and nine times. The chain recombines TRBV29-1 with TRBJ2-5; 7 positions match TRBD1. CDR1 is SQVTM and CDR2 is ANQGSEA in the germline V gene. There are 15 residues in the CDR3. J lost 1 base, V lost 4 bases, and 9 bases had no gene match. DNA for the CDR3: TGCAGCGTTGCCCCCCGGGGACAGTCCCAAGAGACCCAGTACTTC. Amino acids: CSVAPRGQSQETQYF. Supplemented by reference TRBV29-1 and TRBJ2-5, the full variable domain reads SAVISQKPSRDICQRGTSLTIQCQVDSQVTMMFWYRQQPGQSLTLIATANQGSEATYESGFVIDKFPISRPNLTFSTLTVSNMSPEDSSIYLCSVAPRGQSQETQYFGPGTRLLVL.

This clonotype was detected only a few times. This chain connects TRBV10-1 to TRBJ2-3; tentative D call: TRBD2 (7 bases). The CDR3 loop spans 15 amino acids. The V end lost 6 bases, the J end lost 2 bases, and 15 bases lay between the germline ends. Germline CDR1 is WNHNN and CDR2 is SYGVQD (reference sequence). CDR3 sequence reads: CASSAAGANTDTQYF. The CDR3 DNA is TGCGCCAGCAGCGCTGCGGGGGCCAACACAGATACGCAGTATTTT.

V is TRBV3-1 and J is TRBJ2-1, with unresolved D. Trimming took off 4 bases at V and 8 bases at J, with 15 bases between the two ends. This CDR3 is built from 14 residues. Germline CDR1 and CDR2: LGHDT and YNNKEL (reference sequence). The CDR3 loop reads CASSRLRGRDEQFF. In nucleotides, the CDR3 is TGTGCCAGCAGCCGTCTTCGAGGTCGGGATGAGCAGTTCTTC.

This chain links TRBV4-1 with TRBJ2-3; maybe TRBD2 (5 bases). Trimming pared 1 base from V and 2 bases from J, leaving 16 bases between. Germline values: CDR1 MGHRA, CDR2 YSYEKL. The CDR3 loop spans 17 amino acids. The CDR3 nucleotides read TGCGCCAGCAGCCAAGGCGAGCTAGCCACCCCCACAGATACGCAGTATTTT. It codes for CASSQGELATPTDTQYF.

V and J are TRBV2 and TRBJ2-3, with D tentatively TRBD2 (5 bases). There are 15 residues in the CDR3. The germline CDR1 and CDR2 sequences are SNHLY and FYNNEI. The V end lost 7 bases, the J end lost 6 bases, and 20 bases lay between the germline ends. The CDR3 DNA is TGTGCCAGCAAGGACTCCTCAGCCTCCTCGGATACGCAGTATTTT. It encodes CASKDSSASSDTQYF.

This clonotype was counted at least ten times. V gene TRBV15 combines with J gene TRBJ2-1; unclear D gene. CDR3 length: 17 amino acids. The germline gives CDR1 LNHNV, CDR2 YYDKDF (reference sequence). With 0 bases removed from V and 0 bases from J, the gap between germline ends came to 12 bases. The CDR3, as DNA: TGTGCCACCAGCAGAGATCCGGCGGCTAGCTCCTACAATGAGCAGTTCTTC. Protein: CATSRDPAASSYNEQFF.

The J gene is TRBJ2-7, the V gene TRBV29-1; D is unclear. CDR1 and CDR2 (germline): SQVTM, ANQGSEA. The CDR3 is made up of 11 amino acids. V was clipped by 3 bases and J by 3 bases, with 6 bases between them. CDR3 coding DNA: TGCAGCGTTGATAGGGTCTACGAGCAGTACTTC. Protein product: CSVDRVYEQYF.